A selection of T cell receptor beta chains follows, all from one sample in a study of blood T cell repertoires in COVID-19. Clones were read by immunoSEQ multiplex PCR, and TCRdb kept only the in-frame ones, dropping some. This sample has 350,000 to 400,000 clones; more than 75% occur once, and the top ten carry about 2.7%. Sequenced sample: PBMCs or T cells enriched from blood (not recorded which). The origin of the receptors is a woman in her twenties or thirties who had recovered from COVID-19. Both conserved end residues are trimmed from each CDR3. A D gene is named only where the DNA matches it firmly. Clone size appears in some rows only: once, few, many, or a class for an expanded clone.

ASSQRTGINTEAF | TRBD1 | TRBJ1-1 | TRBV4-1 | 13 | -
ASRTGGVDTGELF | - | TRBJ2-2 | TRBV5-6 | 13 | -
ASTIRQGTPLSGNTIY | - | TRBJ1-3 | TRBV2 | 16 | -
AWSVDRNQPQH | - | TRBJ1-5 | TRBV30 | 11 | -
ASSPGGGDQPQH | - | TRBJ1-5 | TRBV18 | 12 | -
ATGGGIAGELF | TRBD1 | TRBJ2-2 | TRBV28 | 11 | -
ASSPRGPGSDEKLF | - | TRBJ1-4 | TRBV18 | 14 | -
ASRDNRGNTIY | - | TRBJ1-3 | TRBV9 | 11 | -
ASSGGAWSTDTQY | - | TRBJ2-3 | TRBV7-9 | 13 | -
ATSRDLVAGEVEQF | TRBD2 | TRBJ2-1 | TRBV15 | 14 | -
ASSSTGGTTEAF | TRBD1 | TRBJ1-1 | TRBV5-1 | 12 | -
ASSPTSGGTYEQY | TRBD2 | TRBJ2-7 | TRBV3-1/TRBV3-2 | 13 | once
SVKGLAGGGFEETQY | TRBD2 | TRBJ2-5 | TRBV29-1 | 15 | -
ATSRDRGWNYGYT | TRBD1 | TRBJ1-2 | TRBV15 | 13 | -
ASSFDRGYEQY | TRBD1 | TRBJ2-7 | TRBV27 | 11 | once
ASRIGDTNSYEQY | - | TRBJ2-7 | TRBV5-8 | 13 | -
ASSLLGGSFNYEQY | TRBD2 | TRBJ2-7 | TRBV27 | 14 | -
ASSQDDWATNEKLF | - | TRBJ1-4 | TRBV3-1/TRBV3-2 | 14 | -
ASSLLTPSAGNTIY | - | TRBJ1-3 | TRBV18 | 14 | few
ATSDFRGTDTQY | - | TRBJ2-3 | TRBV24-1 | 12 | -
ASSIFSGSSYNEQF | - | TRBJ2-1 | TRBV19 | 14 | -
ASSLVPSTTYEQY | - | TRBJ2-7 | TRBV7-2 | 13 | -